This T cell receptor beta chain emerged from a study of healthy donors' naive CD4 and CD8 T cells. Study-wide background: Three donor age groups were sampled: 20-25, 40-50 and 60-70 years; half female.

Naive CD4+ cells were sorted as CD4+CD8-CD45RO-CD45RA+; naive CD8+ as CD8+CD4-CD45RA+CD27bright. Each TCR library used 450 to 600 ng of total RNA and a linear amplification protocol. MiXCR, run by TCRdb on the reads, gives a single entry per CDR3 protein. The sample consists of 200,000 or so distinct CDR3 sequences, around 70% of them appearing once. Germline CDR1 SQVTM, CDR2 ANQGSEA. The CDR3 loop spans 15 amino acids. J was trimmed by 2 bases and V by 3 bases; bases with no gene match: 7. The receptor was derived from a pool of human donors in good health; the sample pools cells from several healthy donors. The material sequenced was naive CD4+ and CD8+ T cells sorted from blood, pooled from several donors. V is TRBV29-1 and J is TRBJ2-3; the match to TRBD2 covers 8 bases. The CDR3 protein is CSVDGVSGDTDTQYF. CDR3 DNA sequence: TGCAGCGTTGATGGAGTTAGCGGGGACACAGATACGCAGTATTTT.